This entry lists 10 T cell receptor beta chains sequenced from one sample in a study of T-cell reconstitution after alpha-beta-depleted transplantation in children. Molecular barcoding with unique molecular identifiers was used for the TCRbeta library. Each CDR3 protein gets one entry after TCRdb re-called the PCR reads with MiXCR. Among some 400,000 distinct CDR3 sequences listed, roughly 21% were seen once. The sequenced sample was PBMCs from the stem cell graft donor, obtained from the stem cell graft. The receptor set was obtained from a human donor who donated a stem cell graft to a child with acute myeloid leukemia.

This clonotype has more than one count but fewer than ten. The V and J genes are TRBV5-1 and TRBJ2-7, with 11 bases that match TRBD2. The CDR3 has 15 amino acids. Unmatched junction bases numbered 2, after V lost 1 base and J lost 2 bases. CDR1 and CDR2 from the germline V gene are SGHRS and YFSETQ. The CDR3 coding sequence is TGCGCCAGCAGCTTGACTAGCGGGAGAACCTACGAGCAGTACTTC. Protein sequence: CASSLTSGRTYEQYF.

In this sample, this clonotype turned up a few times. This CDR3 reads CASSLTGREREQFF. The DNA for the CDR3 is TGCGCCAGCAGCTTGACCGGGAGGGAGCGGGAGCAGTTCTTC. This chain links TRBV5-1 with TRBJ2-1; 8 bases agree with TRBD2. The trim removed 1 base at V and 10 bases at J, leaving 7 bases unmatched. Germline CDR1 is SGHRS and CDR2 is YFSETQ. This CDR3 has 14 residues.

The V gene is TRBV28, the J gene TRBJ2-7; 9 bases line up with TRBD2. The germline V gene has CDR1 MDHEN and CDR2 SYDVKM. CDR3 length: 13 residues. J lost 3 bases, V lost 11 bases, and 8 bases had no gene match. Here the CDR3 reads CAVGREGGYEQYF. The CDR3 nucleotides are TGTGCCGTAGGGCGGGAGGGTGGCTACGAGCAGTACTTC.

This clonotype was counted between two and nine times. This chain links TRBV4-2 with TRBJ2-1, with D perhaps matching TRBD2 (6 bases). Germline V gene data show CDR1 as LGHNA and CDR2 as YNFKEQ. V shed 5 bases and J shed 4 bases, with 9 bases lying between them. The CDR3 spans 13 residues. The CDR3 bases are TGTGCCAGCAGCGCCGGGACTTACAATGAGCAGTTCTTC. It yields the protein CASSAGTYNEQFF.

This clonotype has only a few counts. The rearrangement uses TRBV12-3 or TRBV12-4 and TRBJ1-2; D gene ambiguous. There are 13 residues in the CDR3. The V and J ends lost 2 bases and 6 bases respectively, with 10 bases between them. This CDR3 is CASSLKAGDGYTF. The CDR3 DNA follows: TGTGCCAGCAGTTTAAAGGCCGGGGATGGCTACACCTTC.

This clonotype was found many times. The gene calls are TRBV5-1 and TRBJ2-1; 14 bases are shared with TRBD2. CDR1 and CDR2 from the germline V gene are SGHRS and YFSETQ. V was clipped by 4 bases and J by 2 bases; unmatched bases: 5. The CDR3 sequence is 17 residues long. The chain's CDR3 is CASSPGTSGSAYNEQFF. The CDR3 DNA reads as TGCGCCAGCAGCCCCGGGACTAGCGGGAGCGCCTACAATGAGCAGTTCTTC.

This clonotype was observed a few times. This rearrangement joins TRBV28 to TRBJ1-5; D ambiguous. Germline V gene lookup returns CDR1 MDHEN and CDR2 SYDVKM. Between the trimmed V and J ends, which lost 9 bases and 1 base, there was a span of 10 bases. The CDR3 consists of 13 residues. DNA for the CDR3: TGTGCCAGTCTGACACAGAGCAATCAGCCCCAGCATTTT. Encoded protein: CASLTQSNQPQHF.

The J gene is TRBJ2-5, the V gene TRBV10-3; the D gene is possibly TRBD1 (5 bases). V was cut by 4 bases and J by 3 bases, with 12 bases left in between. The length of the CDR3 is 14 residues. Germline-derived CDR1 and CDR2 are ENHRY and SYGVKD. The CDR3 loop is CAISVRGPKETQYF. The CDR3 nucleotides are TGTGCCATCAGTGTAAGGGGCCCAAAAGAGACCCAGTACTTC.

The table lists this clonotype with a few counts. The V gene is TRBV11-1, the J gene TRBJ1-1, with D perhaps matching TRBD1 (5 bases). This CDR3 region has 16 residues. CDR1 and CDR2 (germline): SGHAT, FQDESV (reference sequence). V lost 5 bases and J 0 bases, leaving 16 bases between the germline ends. CDR3 residues: CASSGTANPLNTEAFF. The DNA of the CDR3 is TGTGCCAGCAGCGGGACTGCCAACCCCCTGAACACTGAAGCTTTCTTT.

The rearrangement links TRBV25-1 to TRBJ1-2; 9 nucleotides line up with TRBD1. CDR1 is MGHDK, CDR2 SYGVNS, per germline. CDR3 length equals 16 residues. The V segment lost 8 bases and the J segment 8 bases; nucleotides outside the gene matches: 18. The CDR3 DNA reads TGTGCCAGCCGATACCGGGGGCTATTGGACAGGGGCGGCTACACCTTC. The encoded protein is CASRYRGLLDRGGYTF.